There are many counts of the clone carrying this T cell receptor (beta chain). Antigen: not known. The data were obtained in a study of T cells after yellow fever vaccination. Findings and caveats of the study: Primary-vaccination clones mostly resurfaced post-booster (nearly 97% CD4, roughly 90% CD8). Abundant bulk-derived clonotypes could contaminate FACS-sorted repertoires. The secondary response was weaker, and its peak arrived faster, on day 5 versus 15.

This CDR3 region has 12 residues. Deletions cut 3 bases from V and 0 bases from J, with 3 bases between. The germline CDR1 and CDR2 sequences are MNHEY and SVGEGT. In TCRdb, the 5' RACE reads were re-called with MiXCR into one record per CDR3 protein. Of around 250,000 distinct CDR3 sequences listed, less than 9% are singletons. This chain links TRBV6-2 or TRBV6-3 with TRBJ2-7; D gene unclear. This clonotype was obtained from a man aged 30-40 years who received the YFV17D yellow fever vaccine. The specimen was CD4+ T cells sorted from PBMCs, collected 15 days after the yellow fever booster vaccination. The CDR3 DNA reads as TGTGCCAGCAGTTATAGCTCCTACGAGCAGTACTTC. It specifies CASSYSSYEQYF.